The rows below give T cell receptor beta chains drawn from one sample of a study of siplizumab effects on memory and regulatory T cells. Only in-frame clones appear in the TCRdb table, and some are missing; sequencing was by immunoSEQ multiplex PCR. Counted here are fewer than 120,000 clones, 80% to 95% occurring once; the ten biggest clones make up 1% to 1.5%. The sequenced material came from CD4+ T cells sorted from blood. These receptors all come from a human donor in good health. Each CDR3 is given with its conserved first and last residue. The D gene is left open where the match is weak. Rows may omit the clone size; those that give it use once, few, many or a size class.

>NA|15|NA|TRBV5-1|TRBJ1-1
TGCGCCAGCAGCTTGGGGGATACCATGAACACTGAAGCTTTCTTT
CASSLGDTMNTEAFF
>NA|12|NA|TRBV18|TRBJ2-5
TGTGCCAGCTCGGGTTCACGAGAGACCCAGTACTTC
CASSGSRETQYF
>TRBD1|14|NA|TRBV11-3|TRBJ2-6
TGTGCCAGCAGCCCACGGACAGGGTCCAACGTCCTGACTTTC
CASSPRTGSNVLTF
>NA|15|NA|TRBV6-1|TRBJ1-2
TGTGCCAGCAGTGCACAGGGTCCTGCTTCCTATGGCTACACCTTC
CASSAQGPASYGYTF
>NA|15|NA|TRBV5-1|TRBJ2-7
TGCGCCAGCAGCTTGGGGCCTAGCGTTACCTACGAGCAGTACTTC
CASSLGPSVTYEQYF
>NA|15|NA|TRBV27|TRBJ2-2
TGTGCCAGCAGTTTATATCCCCGAGTGTCCGGGGAGCTGTTTTTT
CASSLYPRVSGELFF
>NA|13|NA|TRBV29-1|TRBJ2-7
TGCAGCGTTGTCGTCGGGGGCGCCTACGAGCAGTACTTC
CSVVVGGAYEQYF
>TRBD1|14|NA|TRBV6-1|TRBJ1-5
TGTGCCAGCAGTGCAACGAACAGGGGACAGCCCCAGCATTTT
CASSATNRGQPQHF
>NA|15|NA|TRBV5-1|TRBJ2-1
TGCGCCAGCAGCATGGGAGGGGGCCCCTACAATGAGCAGTTCTTC
CASSMGGGPYNEQFF
>TRBD1|16|NA|TRBV19|TRBJ1-5
TGTGCCAGTAGTATAGTTGGAGGGGGCAGCAATCAGCCCCAGCATTTT
CASSIVGGGSNQPQHF
>NA|13|NA|TRBV30|TRBJ1-5
TGTGCCTGGAACAGGGACGGCAATCAGCCCCAGCATTTT
CAWNRDGNQPQHF
>NA|14|NA|TRBV7-8|TRBJ2-2
TGTGCCAGCAGCTTGACAAGGGGCGACGGGGAGCTGTTTTTT
CASSLTRGDGELFF
>TRBD1|14|NA|TRBV6-1|TRBJ1-3
TGTGCCAGCACCATGGACAGGGGGGGAAACACCATATATTTT
CASTMDRGGNTIYF
>TRBD2|13|NA|TRBV6-6|TRBJ2-1
TGTGCCACCCATCCCGGACTAGCCAATGAGCAGTTCTTC
CATHPGLANEQFF
>TRBD2|17|NA|TRBV14|TRBJ2-5
TGTGCCAGCAGCCAACTGTTGGACTCAGCGGGGCAAGAGACCCAGTACTTC
CASSQLLDSAGQETQYF
>NA|14|NA|TRBV21-1|TRBJ2-3
TGTGCCAGCAAGATCTCGGCAGGTCGCTGCGCGCAGTATTTT
CASKISAGRCAQYF
>NA|15|NA|TRBV5-6|TRBJ1-2
TGTGCCAGCGGCTTATTAAAAACCCCCAACTATGGCTACACCTTC
CASGLLKTPNYGYTF
>TRBD1|15|NA|TRBV5-1|TRBJ1-2
TGCGCCAGCAGCTTGGAGGGACAGGGGGCCTCTGGCTACACCTTC
CASSLEGQGASGYTF
>NA|16|few|TRBV18|TRBJ1-5
TGTGCCAGCTCACCACCCTCAACTTCGAGCAATCAGCCCCAGCATTTT
CASSPPSTSSNQPQHF
>TRBD1|16|once|TRBV10-3|TRBJ2-2
TGTGCCATCAGTGAGTTCGGACAGGGGAACACCGGGGAGCTGTTTTTT
CAISEFGQGNTGELFF
>NA|14|NA|TRBV19|TRBJ2-3
TGTGCCAGTAGTATACAGGGGGGAAAAGATACGCAGTATTTT
CASSIQGGKDTQYF
>TRBD2|18|NA|TRBV5-4|TRBJ2-3
TGTGCCAGCAGCCAAGAAGGGCGAGCGGGAGGGTTTACAGATACGCAGTATTTT
CASSQEGRAGGFTDTQYF
>NA|15|NA|TRBV7-8|TRBJ2-3
TGTGCCAGCAGCTTCTCACCAACTAGCACAGATACGCAGTATTTT
CASSFSPTSTDTQYF